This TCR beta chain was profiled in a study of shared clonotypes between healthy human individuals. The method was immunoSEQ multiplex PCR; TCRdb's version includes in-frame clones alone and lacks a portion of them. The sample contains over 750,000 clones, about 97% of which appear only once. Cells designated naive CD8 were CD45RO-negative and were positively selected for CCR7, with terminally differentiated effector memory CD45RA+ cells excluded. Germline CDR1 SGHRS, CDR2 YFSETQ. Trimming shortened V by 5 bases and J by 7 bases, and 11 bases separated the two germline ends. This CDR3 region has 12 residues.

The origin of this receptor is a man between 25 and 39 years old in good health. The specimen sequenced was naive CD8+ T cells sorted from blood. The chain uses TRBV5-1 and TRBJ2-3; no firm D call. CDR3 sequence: CASSAEGNTQYF. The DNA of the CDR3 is TGCGCCAGCAGTGCAGAAGGAAATACGCAGTATTTT.